This T cell receptor (beta chain) emerged from a study of read filtering for tumor transcriptome and immune sequencing. As for the study in general: R-ISS stage counts were eight or nine for I, around 17 for II, roughly seven for III. Overall study findings and caveats: This fraction held mixed bone marrow immune cells after CD138-negative sorting. Single-read clonotypes: 80% to 90% of IR-seq clonotypes (about 3.5% of reads), more than 70% of RNA-seq clonotypes (approximately 43% of reads).

This clonotype was found many times. Antigen unknown. Germline lookup yields CDR1 MGHRA and CDR2 YSYEKL. J gave up 6 bases and V 5 bases, and 12 bases lay outside the gene matches. The CDR3 covers 16 residues. This library used roughly 400 ng RNA and molecular barcoded adaptors spanning alpha/delta and beta/gamma chains. TCRdb called the reads again in MiXCR, with one record for every CDR3 protein. This table has about 24,000 distinct CDR3 sequences, around a fifth appearing once. Sampling of bone marrow took place during active disease in every patient. The V call is TRBV4-1, the J call TRBJ2-3, with 9 bases fitting TRBD1. This clonotype was sampled from a donor aged 40 or older with multiple myeloma. Sequenced material: a population of CD138-negative cells sorted from bone marrow. The CDR3, as DNA: TGCGCCAGCAGCGCCCCGGGACAGGGCCGCTCGGATACGCAGTATTTT. Translating it yields CASSAPGQGRSDTQYF.